This T cell receptor beta chain was profiled in a study of T-cell memory formation after mild COVID-19. Regarding the study as a whole: Whereas later expanders leaned CD4+, clones contracting day 15 to 85 showed a balanced CD4/CD8 makeup.

Via MiXCR, TCRdb re-called the 5' RACE reads, giving one row per CDR3 protein. The profile shows just under 350,000 distinct CDR3 sequences, around 13% of them singletons. This clonotype was picked up a small number of times. Its antigen remains unidentified. Germline CDR1 reads DFQATT; CDR2 reads SNEGSKA (reference sequence). This CDR3 has 15 amino acids. Trimming removed 2 bases at V and 4 bases at J, with 14 bases between. This chain connects TRBV20-1 to TRBJ2-2; D not resolved. Source material: PBMCs or a T cell subset sorted from them (not recorded which). The receptor comes from a young man who had mild COVID-19 (a few samples of this study predate the infection). Cell type and time point are not known. CDR3: CSARHPTTLTGELFF. The CDR3 DNA reads TGCAGTGCTAGACACCCTACGACACTCACCGGGGAGCTGTTTTTT.